One T cell receptor beta chain is described in this entry. The PCR was carried out with 60 Vbeta primers and 13 Jbeta primers. Repertoires were generated with immunoSEQ multiplex PCR, while TCRdb's copy carries only in-frame clones and drops some. The sample has more than 150,000 clones, about four fifths seen once. This sample is drawn from a study of cytomegalovirus exposure and HLA in healthy donors. Trimming shortened V by 1 base and J by 0 bases, and 9 bases separated the two germline ends. CDR3 length: 15 amino acids. CDR1 is KGHSH, CDR2 LQKENI, per germline. The TCR comes from a woman aged 25 to 39 in good health and CMV-seropositive. Sample: PBMCs. The chain uses TRBV18 and TRBJ2-5; the D gene is possibly TRBD1 (6 bases). The CDR3 DNA reads as TGTGCCAGCTCACCACTGGGGGCCAACCAAGAGACCCAGTACTTC. Translation: CASSPLGANQETQYF.